Below, 24 T cell receptor beta chains from the same sample are listed, as sequenced in a study of blood T cell repertoires in COVID-19. Libraries were prepared by immunoSEQ multiplex PCR; TCRdb keeps only in-frame clonotypes and omits some of them. The sample carries about 220,000 clones, approximately 90% recorded once. The source material was PBMCs or T cells enriched from blood (not recorded which). These receptors all come from a middle-aged woman with acute COVID-19.

The V gene is TRBV6-5, the J gene TRBJ1-1; tentative D call: TRBD1 (5 bases). The V end lost 7 bases, the J end lost 5 bases, and 17 bases lay between the germline ends. CDR3 size: 14 residues. Per germline, CDR1 MNHEY and CDR2 SVGAGI. The CDR3 DNA follows: TGTGCCAGCACTAGCGGGGGTTATGAGACTGAAGCTTTCTTT. Protein: CASTSGGYETEAFF.

The chain couples TRBV15 to TRBJ1-5; the match to TRBD1 covers 8 bases. The germline gives CDR1 LNHNV, CDR2 YYDKDF (reference sequence). The ends lost 4 bases at V and 6 bases at J; junction bases unmatched: 5. The CDR3 spans 14 residues. The CDR3 region is CATSKAGGGQPQHF. CDR3 sequence (DNA): TGTGCCACCAGCAAGGCAGGGGGCGGTCAGCCCCAGCATTTT.

This clone was picked up one time. The CDR3 sequence is CASSGRMTQGAMETQYF. The CDR3 nucleotides are TGTGCCAGCAGTGGCCGAATGACACAGGGGGCAATGGAGACCCAGTACTTC. V gene TRBV2 combines with J gene TRBJ2-5; 9 positions agree with TRBD1. Germline CDR1 SNHLY, CDR2 FYNNEI. The junction had 14 bases not matched to a gene; V was cut back by 4 bases and J by 5 bases. The CDR3 is made up of 17 amino acids.

The chain couples TRBV10-3 to TRBJ1-1, with D possibly being TRBD1 (6 bases). This CDR3 is 13 amino acids long. Germline lookup yields CDR1 ENHRY and CDR2 SYGVKD. V gave up 6 bases and J gave up 1 base, with 9 bases separating them. For the CDR3, the DNA is TGTGCCATCAGCCGACAGGAGAACACTGAAGCTTTCTTT. Its translation: CAISRQENTEAFF.

The rearrangement uses TRBV12-3 or TRBV12-4 and TRBJ1-1; D gene unclear. CDR3 length: 10 residues. V dropped 8 bases and J dropped 5 bases, with 6 bases sitting between them. CDR3 protein: CASLGTEAFF. The CDR3 coding sequence is TGTGCCAGCCTAGGTACTGAAGCTTTCTTT.

The V call is TRBV12-3 or TRBV12-4, the J call TRBJ2-5; 7 bases align to TRBD1. The CDR3 covers 13 residues. Germline trimming cut 6 bases from V and 6 bases from J; bases unmatched to any gene: 7. CDR3 DNA sequence: TGTGCCAGCAGGATACAGGGGAAACAGACCCAGTACTTC. Protein: CASRIQGKQTQYF.

CDR3 coding DNA: TGTGCCAGCAGGCGACCCGGGACAGACGAAGCTTTCTTT. Protein: CASRRPGTDEAFF. The V gene is TRBV3-1 (or the pseudogene TRBV3-2), the J gene TRBJ1-1, with 7 positions matching TRBD1. Losses at the gene ends were 6 bases for V and 8 bases for J; bases not matched to a gene: 9. The CDR3 has 13 amino acids. Germline V gene data show CDR1 as LGHDT and CDR2 as YNNKEL (reference sequence).

The rearrangement links TRBV4-1 to TRBJ1-2; the D is unclear. The ends were cut back, 8 bases at V and 5 bases at J, with 12 bases in the middle. Germline lookup yields CDR1 MGHRA and CDR2 YSYEKL. The CDR3 runs to 12 residues. This CDR3 is CASAGGGYGYTF. The CDR3 DNA reads as TGCGCCAGCGCCGGCGGAGGGTATGGCTACACCTTC.

This chain's CDR3 is CASSARLGSEKLFF. For the CDR3, the DNA is TGTGCCAGCAGCGCGCGGCTCGGGAGTGAAAAACTGTTTTTT. The gene calls are TRBV7-3 and TRBJ1-4; no definite D call. The germline V gene encodes CDR1 SGHTA and CDR2 FQGTGA. The V and J ends lost 5 bases and 7 bases respectively, with 14 bases between them. The CDR3 contains 14 residues.

The chain links TRBV6-1 to TRBJ2-1; D may be TRBD1 (5 bases). Germline V gives CDR1 MNHNS, CDR2 SASEGT. This CDR3 is 15 amino acids long. Deletions cut 2 bases from V and 11 bases from J, with 19 bases between. This CDR3 is CASSEWPHRNIQQFF. The CDR3 DNA reads as TGTGCCAGCAGTGAATGGCCCCACAGGAATATTCAGCAGTTCTTC.

This clone turned up a few times. The chain carries TRBV7-3 and TRBJ1-6, with TRBD1 as a possible D gene (5 bases). Germline assignment: CDR1 SGHTA and CDR2 FQGTGA. Trimming took off 6 bases at V and 6 bases at J, with 6 bases between the two ends. The CDR3 consists of 12 residues. The CDR3 loop reads CASSQGNSPLHF. CDR3 DNA: TGTGCCAGCAGTCAGGGTAATTCACCCCTCCACTTT. Variable domain in full (rest from reference TRBV7-3 and TRBJ1-6): GAGVSQTPSNKVTEKGKYVELRCDPISGHTALYWYRQSLGQGPEFLIYFQGTGAADDSGLPNDRFFAVRPEGSVSTLKIQRTERGDSAVYLCASSQGNSPLHFGNGTRLTVT.

There are many counts of this clone. V and J are TRBV2 and TRBJ2-7; D perhaps matches TRBD1 (6 bases). The CDR3 is made up of 12 amino acids. Trimming cost V 6 bases and J 3 bases, with 9 bases left between them. CDR1 is SNHLY, CDR2 FYNNEI, per germline. As DNA, the CDR3 is TGTGCCAGCAGGGTGGACAGCTACGAGCAGTACTTC. Translated, it gives CASRVDSYEQYF.

J is TRBJ1-5 and V is TRBV6-2 or TRBV6-3, with 11 positions matching TRBD1. This CDR3 contains 19 residues. V lost 5 bases, J lost 2 bases, and 14 bases stayed unmatched. Germline V gene lookup returns CDR1 MNHEY and CDR2 SVGEGT. The CDR3 reads CASSTPDRGRLVGNQPQHF. CDR3 nucleotides: TGTGCCAGCAGTACTCCGGACAGGGGGCGTCTCGTTGGCAATCAGCCCCAGCATTTT.

CDR3 protein: CASSLGGVGDNTDTQYF. CDR3 bases: TGTGCCAGCAGCTTAGGAGGGGTTGGAGACAACACAGATACGCAGTATTTT. The V and J genes are TRBV13 and TRBJ2-3; a weak D match, TRBD1 (5 bases). With 0 bases removed from V and 2 bases from J, the gap between germline ends came to 15 bases. The CDR3 is 17 residues long. Germline assignment: CDR1 PRHDT and CDR2 FYEKMQ (reference sequence). Full variable domain (remainder filled in from reference TRBV13 and TRBJ2-3): AAGVIQSPRHLIKEKRETATLKCYPIPRHDTVYWYQQGPGQDPQFLISFYEKMQSDKGSIPDRFSAQQFSDYHSELNMSSLELGDSALYFCASSLGGVGDNTDTQYFGPGTRLTVL.

This clone is a singleton in its sample. The DNA for the CDR3 is TGCGCCAGCAGCTCAGAAATTAATTCACCCCTCCACTTT. Its protein product is CASSSEINSPLHF. The chain is built from TRBV5-1 and TRBJ1-6; D not certain. The germline CDR1 and CDR2 sequences are SGHRS and YFSETQ. The CDR3 has 13 residues. V lost 3 bases, J lost 6 bases, and 7 bases lay in between.

V and J are TRBV3-1 (or the pseudogene TRBV3-2) and TRBJ1-6; 7 nucleotides match TRBD1. This CDR3 comprises 13 residues. Germline assignment: CDR1 LGHDT and CDR2 YNNKEL (reference sequence). V trimming: 5 bases; J trimming: 8 bases; junction bases outside the gene matches: 3. The CDR3 loop is CASSYTGDSPLHF. Written as DNA, the CDR3 is TGTGCCAGCAGCTATACAGGGGATTCACCCCTCCACTTT.

The rearrangement links TRBV19 to TRBJ1-1; tentative D call: TRBD1 (6 bases). Trimming shortened V by 3 bases and J by 0 bases, and 8 bases separated the two germline ends. This CDR3 region has 14 residues. Germline loops: CDR1 LNHDA, CDR2 SQIVND (reference sequence). For the CDR3, the DNA is TGTGCCAGTAGTATCCGGGACATGAACACTGAAGCTTTCTTT. Protein: CASSIRDMNTEAFF.

V is TRBV5-4 and J is TRBJ1-1; D unresolved. Between the trimmed V and J ends, which lost 4 bases and 0 bases, there was a span of 13 bases. CDR3 length: 15 residues. CDR1 is SGHNT and CDR2 is YYREEE in the germline V gene (reference sequence). CDR3: CASSTAREMNTEAFF. CDR3 DNA sequence: TGTGCCAGCAGCACGGCGAGGGAGATGAACACTGAAGCTTTCTTT.

The gene calls are TRBV29-1 and TRBJ2-2; D is perhaps TRBD2 (6 bases). The CDR3 loop spans 14 amino acids. Germline CDR1 is SQVTM and CDR2 is ANQGSEA. Between the trimmed V and J ends, which lost 7 bases and 1 base, there was a span of 13 bases. CDR3 sequence reads: CSAGTGVNTGELFF. The CDR3 DNA is TGCAGCGCCGGAACGGGGGTGAACACCGGGGAGCTGTTTTTT.

The chain couples TRBV6-5 to TRBJ1-5; no clear D gene. V lost 0 bases and J 6 bases, leaving 6 bases between the germline ends. This CDR3 comprises 13 residues. CDR1 and CDR2 from the germline V gene are MNHEY and SVGAGI. The DNA for the CDR3 is TGTGCCAGCAGTTACTCGTCTCGTCAGCCCCAGCATTTT. Translating gives CASSYSSRQPQHF.

V and J are TRBV9 and TRBJ1-1, with TRBD1 matching 8 bases. Trimming removed 3 bases from V and 5 bases from J; junction bases left unmatched: 9. CDR1 is SGDLS and CDR2 is YYNGEE in the germline V gene. The CDR3 loop spans 15 amino acids. The CDR3: CASSAQGAGGTEAFF. CDR3 sequence (DNA): TGTGCCAGCAGCGCTCAGGGGGCAGGAGGTACTGAAGCTTTCTTT.

A word on this clone: One end of the junction varies from germline; a read error may be responsible. The chain has TRBV19 and TRBJ1-2; TRBD1 might be the D (6 bases). Germline V gives CDR1 LNHDA, CDR2 SQIVND (reference sequence). This CDR3 spans 12 amino acids. DNA for the CDR3: TGTGCAAGTAGGGGGGCGAACTATGGCTACACCTTC. Translating gives CASRGANYGYTF.

The chain uses TRBV3-1 (or the pseudogene TRBV3-2) and TRBJ2-1, with 8 nucleotides matching TRBD2. CDR1 is LGHDT and CDR2 is YNNKEL in the germline V gene (reference sequence). The trim removed 1 base at V and 7 bases at J, leaving 12 bases unmatched. CDR3 length: 17 residues. In DNA, the CDR3 is TGTGCCAGCAGCCAAGGGGTCTACGGGGGGGCTAGAAATGAGCAGTTCTTC. This codes for CASSQGVYGGARNEQFF.

The gene calls are TRBV7-8 and TRBJ1-1; D unclear. Germline V lookup: CDR1 SGHVS, CDR2 FQNEAQ. The CDR3 runs 14 residues. V lost 0 bases and J lost 6, with 11 bases in between. CDR3 protein: CASSLAHSKPEAFF. Here the CDR3 DNA reads TGTGCCAGCAGCTTAGCGCACAGCAAACCTGAAGCTTTCTTT.